These 8 T cell receptor beta chains originate from one sample sequenced in a study of blood T cell repertoires in COVID-19. Assay used: immunoSEQ multiplex PCR; TCRdb lists only in-frame clones, some missing. Here the sample spans around 200,000 clones, nearly 90% being singletons. The specimen was peripheral blood. All receptors come from a man in his forties or fifties with acute or convalescent COVID-19.

Worth noting for this clone: This same CDR3 is encoded by further DNA sequences in the sample. This chain uses TRBV5-1 with TRBJ1-5; TRBD1 matches at 9 bases. Germline V CDR1 and CDR2: SGHRS, YFSETQ. CDR3 length: 14 residues. The junction had 2 bases not matched to a gene; V was cut back by 3 bases and J by 4 bases. In nucleotides, the CDR3 is TGCGCCAGCAGCTCCGGACAGGGGAATCAGCCCCAGCATTTT. Protein: CASSSGQGNQPQHF.

V and J are TRBV19 and TRBJ2-3; a weak D match, TRBD1 (6 bases). The CDR3 is 14 amino acids. Germline V gene sequence: CDR1 LNHDA, CDR2 SQIVND (reference sequence). The V gene lost 6 bases and the J gene lost 2 bases, with 12 bases spanning the gap. The CDR3 nucleotides read TGTGCCAGTAGCAAGGGGGTGATCACAGATACGCAGTATTTT. Translating it yields CASSKGVITDTQYF.

The rearrangement links TRBV10-3 to TRBJ1-4; D is ambiguous. With 6 bases removed from V and 2 bases from J, the gap between germline ends came to 10 bases. Germline loops: CDR1 ENHRY, CDR2 SYGVKD. The CDR3 runs 14 residues. In DNA, the CDR3 is TGTGCCATCAGCGAAGAAACTACTAATGAAAAACTGTTTTTT. As protein: CAISEETTNEKLFF.

The rearrangement links TRBV11-2 to TRBJ2-7; 7 bases are shared with TRBD1. The germline V gene encodes CDR1 SGHAT and CDR2 FQNNGV. V shed 1 base, J shed 3 bases, and the junction held 3 bases outside the gene matches. The CDR3 runs 14 residues. CDR3: CASSLGGQYYEQYF. CDR3 bases: TGTGCCAGCAGCTTAGGGGGACAGTACTACGAGCAGTACTTC. Looking up the rest from reference TRBV11-2 and TRBJ2-7 gives the full variable domain: EAGVAQSPRYKIIEKRQSVAFWCNPISGHATLYWYQQILGQGPKLLIQFQNNGVVDDSQLPKDRFSAERLKGVDSTLKIQPAKLEDSAVYLCASSLGGQYYEQYFGPGTRLTVT.

The chain recombines TRBV27 with TRBJ2-1, with D unclear. CDR1 and CDR2 from the germline V gene are MNHEY and SMNVEV (reference sequence). V was pared by 4 bases and J by 0 bases, with 10 bases between. The CDR3 sequence is 15 residues long. In nucleotides, the CDR3 is TGTGCCAGCAGTTCCGGCTACAGCTCCTACAATGAGCAGTTCTTC. Its translation: CASSSGYSSYNEQFF.

The rearrangement uses TRBV5-1 and TRBJ1-1; perhaps TRBD1 as D (5 bases). The CDR3 has 15 amino acids. V gave up 1 base and J gave up 5 bases, with 15 bases separating them. The V gene's germline CDR1 is SGHRS and CDR2 YFSETQ. The CDR3 loop is CASSLQGGEGTEAFF. As DNA, the CDR3 is TGCGCCAGCAGCTTGCAGGGTGGGGAGGGGACTGAAGCTTTCTTT.

The chain is built from TRBV27 and TRBJ2-1, with 8 bases identical to TRBD2. The V gene's germline CDR1 is MNHEY and CDR2 SMNVEV (reference sequence). After removal of 4 bases from V and 0 bases from J, the junction contained 8 bases not matched to a gene. The CDR3 has 17 amino acids. The CDR3 here is CASSSLPLAGSYNEQFF. The CDR3 bases are TGTGCCAGCAGTTCCCTTCCGCTAGCGGGCTCCTACAATGAGCAGTTCTTC.

The chain combines TRBV28 with TRBJ1-2; no firm D call. Germline V lookup: CDR1 MDHEN, CDR2 SYDVKM. The CDR3 is made up of 12 amino acids. Trimming left V 5 bases short and J 1 base short, with 5 bases between. Written as DNA, the CDR3 is TGTGCCAGCAGTAGACATAACTATGGCTACACCTTC. Translated, it gives CASSRHNYGYTF.